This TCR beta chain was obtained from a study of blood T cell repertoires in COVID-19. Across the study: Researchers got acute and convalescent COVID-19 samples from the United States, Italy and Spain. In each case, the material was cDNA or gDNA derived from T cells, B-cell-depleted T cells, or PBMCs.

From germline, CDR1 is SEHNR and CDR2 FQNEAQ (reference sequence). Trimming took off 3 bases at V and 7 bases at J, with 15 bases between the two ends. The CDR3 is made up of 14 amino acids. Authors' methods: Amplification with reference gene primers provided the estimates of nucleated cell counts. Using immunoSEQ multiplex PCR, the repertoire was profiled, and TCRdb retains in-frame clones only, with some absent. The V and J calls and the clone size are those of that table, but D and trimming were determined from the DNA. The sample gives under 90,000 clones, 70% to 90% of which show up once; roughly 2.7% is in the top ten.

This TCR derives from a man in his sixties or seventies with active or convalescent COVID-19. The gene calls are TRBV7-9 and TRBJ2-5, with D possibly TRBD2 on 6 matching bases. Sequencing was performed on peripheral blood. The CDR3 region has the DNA TGTGCCAGCAGCTTTGGCGGGGTCAAGGTGACCCAGTACTTC. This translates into CASSFGGVKVTQYF.